Following are 7 T cell receptor beta chains from one sample sequenced in a study of T cell responses to AZD1222 COVID-19 vaccine. Using immunoSEQ multiplex PCR, the repertoire was profiled, and TCRdb retains in-frame clones only, with some absent. The sample lists roughly 140,000 clones, 90% seen once, with less than 2% in the top ten. This specimen consisted of peripheral blood, obtained on day 0 of AZD1222 vaccination. These receptors were obtained from an adult in good health.

The genes are TRBV2 and TRBJ1-1, with unresolved D. V was trimmed by 4 bases and J by 0 bases, leaving 9 bases between them. Per the germline V gene, CDR1 is SNHLY and CDR2 is FYNNEI. The CDR3 runs 14 residues. In DNA form, the CDR3 reads TGTGCCAGCAGTGTCGAATTCATGAACACTGAAGCTTTCTTT. This sequence encodes CASSVEFMNTEAFF. Full variable domain (rest looked up from reference TRBV2 and TRBJ1-1): EPEVTQTPSHQVTQMGQEVILRCVPISNHLYFYWYRQILGQKVEFLVSFYNNEISEKSEIFDDQFSVERPDGSNFTLKIRSTKLEDSAMYFCASSVEFMNTEAFFGQGTRLTVV.

V usage is TRBV10-3 and J usage is TRBJ2-2; tentatively, D is TRBD2 (5 bases). Germline V CDR1 and CDR2: ENHRY, SYGVKD. The CDR3 has 15 residues. Trimming took off 7 bases at V and 5 bases at J, with 17 bases between the two ends. As DNA, the CDR3 is TGTGCCATCACAGATCAGGCCTCGGGGACCGGGGAGCTGTTTTTT. Translation: CAITDQASGTGELFF.

The chain combines TRBV27 with TRBJ1-1, with a possible D match to TRBD1 (5 bases). The CDR3 is 13 residues long. Germline values: CDR1 MNHEY, CDR2 SMNVEV (reference sequence). V shed 0 bases and J shed 8 bases, with 10 bases lying between them. The chain's CDR3 is CASSLSGDFEAFF. DNA of the CDR3: TGTGCCAGCAGTTTATCGGGGGACTTCGAAGCTTTCTTT.

The rearrangement links TRBV10-3 to TRBJ2-1, with D hard to call. This CDR3 has 15 residues. The germline V gene encodes CDR1 ENHRY and CDR2 SYGVKD. The V and J ends lost 0 bases and 4 bases respectively, with 10 bases between them. The CDR3 sequence: CAISESSSGYNEQFF. Written as DNA, the CDR3 is TGTGCCATCAGTGAGTCAAGTTCGGGTTACAATGAGCAGTTCTTC.

The chain uses TRBV11-2 and TRBJ2-7; TRBD1 matches at 9 bases. The CDR3 consists of 13 residues. V shed 5 bases and J 9 bases; nucleotides not matched to a gene: 8. Germline values: CDR1 SGHAT, CDR2 FQNNGV. DNA for the CDR3: TGTGCCAGCAGCATCGGGACAGGGCTCTTGCAGTACTTC. It yields the protein CASSIGTGLLQYF.

V and J are TRBV18 and TRBJ1-6, with TRBD1 identical over 7 bases. V shed 4 bases, J shed 3 bases, and the junction held 6 bases outside the gene matches. CDR1 and CDR2 (germline): KGHSH, LQKENI. There are 16 residues in the CDR3. The CDR3 here is CASSQVGGHYNSPLHF. Written as DNA, the CDR3 is TGTGCCAGCTCACAAGTAGGGGGCCACTATAATTCACCCCTCCACTTT.

The rearrangement uses TRBV2 and TRBJ1-2, with D possibly TRBD1 on 5 matching bases. Germline V gene data show CDR1 as SNHLY and CDR2 as FYNNEI. Trimming pared 1 base from V and 4 bases from J, leaving 13 bases between. CDR3 size: 15 residues. CDR3 loop: CASSEGGGRAYGYTF. For the CDR3, the DNA is TGTGCCAGCAGTGAAGGCGGGGGGAGGGCCTATGGCTACACCTTC.